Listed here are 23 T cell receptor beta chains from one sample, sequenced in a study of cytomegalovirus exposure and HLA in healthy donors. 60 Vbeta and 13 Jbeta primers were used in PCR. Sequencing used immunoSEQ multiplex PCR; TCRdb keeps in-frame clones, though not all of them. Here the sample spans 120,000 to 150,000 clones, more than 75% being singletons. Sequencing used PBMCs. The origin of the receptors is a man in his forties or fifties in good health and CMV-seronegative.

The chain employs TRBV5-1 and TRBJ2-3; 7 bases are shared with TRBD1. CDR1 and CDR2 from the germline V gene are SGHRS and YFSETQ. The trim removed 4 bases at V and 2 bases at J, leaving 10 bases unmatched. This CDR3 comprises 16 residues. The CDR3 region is CASSPRTGYFTDTQYF. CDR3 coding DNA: TGCGCCAGCAGCCCCAGGACAGGCTATTTCACAGATACGCAGTATTTT.

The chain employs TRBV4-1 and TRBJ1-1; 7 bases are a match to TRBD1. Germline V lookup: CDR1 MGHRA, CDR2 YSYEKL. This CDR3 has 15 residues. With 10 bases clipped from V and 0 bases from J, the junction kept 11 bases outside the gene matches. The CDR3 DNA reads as TGCGCCACCGCCGACAGGGCTCCGATGAACACTGAAGCTTTCTTT. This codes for CATADRAPMNTEAFF.

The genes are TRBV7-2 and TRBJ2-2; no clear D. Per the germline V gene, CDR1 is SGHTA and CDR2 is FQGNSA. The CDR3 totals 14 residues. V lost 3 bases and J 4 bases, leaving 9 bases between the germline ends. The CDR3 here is CASSFSSGTGELFF. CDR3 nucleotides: TGTGCCAGCAGCTTTAGTTCCGGCACCGGGGAGCTGTTTTTT.

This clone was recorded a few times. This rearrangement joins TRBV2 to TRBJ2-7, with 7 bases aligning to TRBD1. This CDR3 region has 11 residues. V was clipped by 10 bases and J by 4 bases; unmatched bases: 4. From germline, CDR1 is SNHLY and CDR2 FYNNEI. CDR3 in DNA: TGTGCCATGGGGACAGCTTACGAGCAGTACTTC. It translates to CAMGTAYEQYF.

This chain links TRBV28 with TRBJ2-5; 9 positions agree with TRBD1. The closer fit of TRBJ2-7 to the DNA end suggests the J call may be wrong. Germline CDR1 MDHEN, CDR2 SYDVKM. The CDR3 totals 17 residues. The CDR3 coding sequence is TGTGCCAGCAGTTTATTATCAAAAGGACAGGGGTCCTACGAGCAGTACTTC. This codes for CASSLLSKGQGSYEQYF.

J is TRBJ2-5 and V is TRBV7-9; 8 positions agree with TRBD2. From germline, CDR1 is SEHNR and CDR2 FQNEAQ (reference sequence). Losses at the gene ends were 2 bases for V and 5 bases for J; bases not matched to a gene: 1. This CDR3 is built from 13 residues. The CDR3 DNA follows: TGTGCCAGCAGCTTACCGGGAGGGGAGACCCAGTACTTC. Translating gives CASSLPGGETQYF.

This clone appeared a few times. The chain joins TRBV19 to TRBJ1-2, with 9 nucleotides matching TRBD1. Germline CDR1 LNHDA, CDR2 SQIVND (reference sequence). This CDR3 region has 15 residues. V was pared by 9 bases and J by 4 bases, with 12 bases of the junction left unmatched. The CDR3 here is CASTTGGWSAYGYTF. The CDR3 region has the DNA TGTGCCAGCACGACAGGGGGTTGGTCCGCCTATGGCTACACCTTC.

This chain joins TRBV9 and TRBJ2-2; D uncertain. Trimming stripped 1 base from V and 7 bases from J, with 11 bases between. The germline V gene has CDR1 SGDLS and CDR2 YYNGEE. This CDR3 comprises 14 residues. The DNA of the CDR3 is TGTGCCAGCAGCGTAAGATCAGGTATCGGGGAGCTGTTTTTT. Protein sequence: CASSVRSGIGELFF.

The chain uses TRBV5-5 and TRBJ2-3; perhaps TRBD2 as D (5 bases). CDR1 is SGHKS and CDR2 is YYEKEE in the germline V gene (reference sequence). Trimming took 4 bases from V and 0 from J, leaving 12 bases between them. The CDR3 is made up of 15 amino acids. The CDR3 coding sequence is TGTGCCAGCAGCCCACAAAGGACTAGCACAGATACGCAGTATTTT. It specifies CASSPQRTSTDTQYF. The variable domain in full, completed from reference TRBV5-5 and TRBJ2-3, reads DAGVTQSPTHLIKTRGQQVTLRCSPISGHKSVSWYQQVLGQGPQFIFQYYEKEERGRGNFPDRFSARQFPNYSSELNVNALLLGDSALYLCASSPQRTSTDTQYFGPGTRLTVL.

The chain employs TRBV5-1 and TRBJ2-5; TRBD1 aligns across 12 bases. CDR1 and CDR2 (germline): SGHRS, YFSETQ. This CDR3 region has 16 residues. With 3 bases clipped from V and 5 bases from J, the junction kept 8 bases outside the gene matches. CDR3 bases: TGCGCCAGCAGCTCCACCGGGACAGGGGGCGCGGAGACCCAGTACTTC. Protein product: CASSSTGTGGAETQYF.

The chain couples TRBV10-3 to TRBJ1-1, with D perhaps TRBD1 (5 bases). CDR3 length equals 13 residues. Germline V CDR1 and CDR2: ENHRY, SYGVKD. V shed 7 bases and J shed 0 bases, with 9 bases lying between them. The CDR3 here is CAIMGQLNTEAFF. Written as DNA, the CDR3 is TGTGCCATCATGGGGCAGTTGAACACTGAAGCTTTCTTT.

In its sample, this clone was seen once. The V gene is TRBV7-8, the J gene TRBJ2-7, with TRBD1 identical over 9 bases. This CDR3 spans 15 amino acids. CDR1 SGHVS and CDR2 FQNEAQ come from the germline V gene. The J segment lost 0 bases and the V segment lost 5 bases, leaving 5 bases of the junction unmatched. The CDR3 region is CASSPWTGASYEQYF. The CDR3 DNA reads TGTGCCAGCAGCCCCTGGACAGGGGCCTCCTACGAGCAGTACTTC.

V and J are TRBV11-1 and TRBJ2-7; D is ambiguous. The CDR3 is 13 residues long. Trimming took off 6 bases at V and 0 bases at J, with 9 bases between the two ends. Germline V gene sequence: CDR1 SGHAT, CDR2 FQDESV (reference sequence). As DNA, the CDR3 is TGTGCCAGCAGTTTTTCTCCCTCCTACGAGCAGTACTTC. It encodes CASSFSPSYEQYF.

The CDR3 spells CASLERGEETQYF. The CDR3 DNA reads as TGTGCCAGCCTCGAGCGGGGAGAAGAGACCCAGTACTTC. The J gene is TRBJ2-5, the V gene TRBV7-9, with 7 positions matching TRBD2. Trimming at V came to 8 bases and at J to 3 bases, leaving 6 bases not matched to a gene. CDR1 is SEHNR, CDR2 FQNEAQ, per germline (reference sequence). This CDR3 region has 13 residues. Full variable domain (rest looked up from reference TRBV7-9 and TRBJ2-5): DTGVSQNPRHKITKRGQNVTFRCDPISEHNRLYWYRQTLGQGPEFLTYFQNEAQLEKSRLLSDRFSAERPKGSFSTLEIQRTEQGDSAMYLCASLERGEETQYFGPGTRLLVL.

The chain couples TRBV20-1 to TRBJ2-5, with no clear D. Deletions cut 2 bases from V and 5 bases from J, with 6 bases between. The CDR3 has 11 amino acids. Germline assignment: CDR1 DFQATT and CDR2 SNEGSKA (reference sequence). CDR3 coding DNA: TGCAGTGCTAGAAAACTGGAGACCCAGTACTTC. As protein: CSARKLETQYF.

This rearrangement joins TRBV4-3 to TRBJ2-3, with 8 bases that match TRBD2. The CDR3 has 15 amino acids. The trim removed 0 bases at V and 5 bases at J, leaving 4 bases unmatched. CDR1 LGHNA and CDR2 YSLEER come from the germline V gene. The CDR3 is CASSQEARGVDTQYF. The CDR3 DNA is TGCGCCAGCAGCCAAGAGGCGCGGGGGGTAGATACGCAGTATTTT.

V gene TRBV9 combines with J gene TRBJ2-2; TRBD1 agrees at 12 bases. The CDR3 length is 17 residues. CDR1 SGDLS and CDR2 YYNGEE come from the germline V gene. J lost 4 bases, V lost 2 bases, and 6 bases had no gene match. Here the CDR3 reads CASSVRWDRGPTGELFF. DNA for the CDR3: TGTGCCAGCAGCGTCCGCTGGGACAGGGGGCCCACCGGGGAGCTGTTTTTT.

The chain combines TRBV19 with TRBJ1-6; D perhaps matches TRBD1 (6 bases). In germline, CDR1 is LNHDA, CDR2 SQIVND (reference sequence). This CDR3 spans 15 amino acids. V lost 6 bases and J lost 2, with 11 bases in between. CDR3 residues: CASSQGTPYNSPLHF. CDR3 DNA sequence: TGTGCCAGTAGCCAAGGGACACCCTATAATTCACCCCTCCACTTT.

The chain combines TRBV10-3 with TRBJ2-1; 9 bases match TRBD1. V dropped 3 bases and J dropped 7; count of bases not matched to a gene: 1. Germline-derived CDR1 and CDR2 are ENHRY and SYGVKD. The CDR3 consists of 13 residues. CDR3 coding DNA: TGTGCCATCAGTGAAGGGACAGGGAATGAGCAGTTCTTC. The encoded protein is CAISEGTGNEQFF.

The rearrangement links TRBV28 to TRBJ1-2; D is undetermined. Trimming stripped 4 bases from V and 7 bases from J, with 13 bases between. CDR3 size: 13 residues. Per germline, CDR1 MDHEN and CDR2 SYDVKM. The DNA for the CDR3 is TGTGCCAGCAGTTCCACGGGGTTTGTTGGCTACACCTTC. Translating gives CASSSTGFVGYTF.

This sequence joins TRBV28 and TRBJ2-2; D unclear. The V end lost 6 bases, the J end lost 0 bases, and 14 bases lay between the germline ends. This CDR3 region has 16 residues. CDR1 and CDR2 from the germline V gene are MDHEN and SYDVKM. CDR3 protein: CASSPLRLPNTGELFF. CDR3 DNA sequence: TGTGCCAGCAGCCCTTTACGGTTACCGAACACCGGGGAGCTGTTTTTT.

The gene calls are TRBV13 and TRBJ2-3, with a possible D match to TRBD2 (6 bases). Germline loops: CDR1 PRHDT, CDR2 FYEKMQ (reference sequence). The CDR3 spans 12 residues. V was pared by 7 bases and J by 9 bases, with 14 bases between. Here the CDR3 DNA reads TGTGCCAGCACCCCTAGTGGAGGGACGCAGTATTTT. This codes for CASTPSGGTQYF.

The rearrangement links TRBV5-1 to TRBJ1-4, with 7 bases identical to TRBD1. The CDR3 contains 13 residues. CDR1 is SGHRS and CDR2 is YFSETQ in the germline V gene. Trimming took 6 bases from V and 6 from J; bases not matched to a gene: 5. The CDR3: CASTVDRDEKLFF. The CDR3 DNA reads TGCGCCAGCACTGTAGACAGGGATGAAAAACTGTTTTTT.